The rows below give T cell receptor beta chains drawn from one sample of a study of human T cells and chemical hapten exposure. TCRdb ran MiXCR on the RACE reads and lists one entry per CDR3 protein. The sample records approximately 84,000 distinct CDR3 sequences, about 9.9% being singletons. The specimen was whole blood, collected in connection with sensitization to the hapten diphenylcyclopropenone (DPC). The receptors here all came from a young man with alopecia areata. Some clones in this sample may be carry-over from other donors' samples. Both conserved end residues are part of each CDR3. D genes are given only for firm matches. Size tells how often a clone was seen (once, few, many) or the class of an expanded clone, and some rows leave it out.

CDR3nt: TGTGCCAGCAGCCATCACCTCGTTGCAGGGGACACTGAAGCTTTCTTT
CDR3aa: CASSHHLVAGDTEAFF
v_gene: TRBV11-2
j_gene: TRBJ1-1
abundance: few
d_gene: .

CDR3nt: TGTGCCAGCAGGAACCCCCTACTCCGGGGGGGCCAGACCTACAATGAGCAGTTCTTC
CDR3aa: CASRNPLLRGGQTYNEQFF
v_gene: TRBV7-2
j_gene: TRBJ2-1
abundance: few
d_gene: TRBD2

CDR3nt: TGCGCCAGCAGCTTGGTGGTAGCGAGCGACAATGAGCAGTTCTTC
CDR3aa: CASSLVVASDNEQFF
v_gene: TRBV5-1
j_gene: TRBJ2-1
abundance: .
d_gene: .

CDR3nt: TGTGCCAGCAGTGGGGGCACATCCTATGGCTACACCTTC
CDR3aa: CASSGGTSYGYTF
v_gene: TRBV13
j_gene: TRBJ1-2
abundance: few
d_gene: .

CDR3nt: TGTGCCAGCAGCTTAAACGCACACTCCTACGAGCAGTACTTC
CDR3aa: CASSLNAHSYEQYF
v_gene: TRBV11-1
j_gene: TRBJ2-7
abundance: once
d_gene: .

CDR3nt: TGTGCCAGCAGCCCAGCGGCATCTATGCAGCCCCAGCATTTT
CDR3aa: CASSPAASMQPQHF
v_gene: TRBV3-1
j_gene: TRBJ1-5
abundance: few
d_gene: .

CDR3nt: TGCAGCGTTCGACAGGGAGGGTACACTGAAGCTTTCTTT
CDR3aa: CSVRQGGYTEAFF
v_gene: TRBV29-1
j_gene: TRBJ1-1
abundance: .
d_gene: TRBD1

CDR3nt: TGTGCCAGCTCACCACCGAAGGTAGATACGCAGTATTTT
CDR3aa: CASSPPKVDTQYF
v_gene: TRBV18
j_gene: TRBJ2-3
abundance: many
d_gene: .

CDR3nt: TGCGCCAGCAGCCAAGGGATACAGGGGGCACGGGTGGGCACTGAAGCTTTCTTT
CDR3aa: CASSQGIQGARVGTEAFF
v_gene: TRBV4-1
j_gene: TRBJ1-1
abundance: many
d_gene: TRBD1

CDR3nt: TGTGCCAGCAGACTGGGGTGGAGGCAGCCCCAGCATTTT
CDR3aa: CASRLGWRQPQHF
v_gene: TRBV12-3/TRBV12-4
j_gene: TRBJ1-5
abundance: many
d_gene: .

CDR3nt: TGTGCCAGCCGACAGGGACAGAACACTGAAGCTTTCTTT
CDR3aa: CASRQGQNTEAFF
v_gene: TRBV6-5
j_gene: TRBJ1-1
abundance: .
d_gene: TRBD1

CDR3nt: TGCAGCCGGCACGAGGGGACAGGGCTGTACGAGCAGTACTTC
CDR3aa: CSRHEGTGLYEQYF
v_gene: TRBV20-1
j_gene: TRBJ2-7
abundance: few
d_gene: TRBD1

CDR3nt: TGTGGGGTTCCTCTGAGTATGAACACTGAAGCTTTCTTT
CDR3aa: CGVPLSMNTEAFF
v_gene: TRBV7-9
j_gene: TRBJ1-1
abundance: many
d_gene: .

CDR3nt: TGCGCCAGCAGCCCCCCTCCTTACCGAGACCCCGCGAACACCGGGGAGCTGTTTTTT
CDR3aa: CASSPPPYRDPANTGELFF
v_gene: TRBV4-3
j_gene: TRBJ2-2
abundance: .
d_gene: .

CDR3nt: TGTGCCAGCACCCTCTCCTCTGCGGGGGGTACAATGAAGCAGTTCTTC
CDR3aa: CASTLSSAGGTMKQFF
v_gene: TRBV7-8
j_gene: TRBJ2-1
abundance: few
d_gene: TRBD2

CDR3nt: TGTGCCAGCAGCTTAGCTATGCGGGATAACACAGATACGCAGTATTTT
CDR3aa: CASSLAMRDNTDTQYF
v_gene: TRBV7-9
j_gene: TRBJ2-3
abundance: .
d_gene: .

CDR3nt: TGCAGTGCTCTTAGGGATCCCTACACTGAAGCTTTCTTT
CDR3aa: CSALRDPYTEAFF
v_gene: TRBV20-1
j_gene: TRBJ1-1
abundance: few
d_gene: .

CDR3nt: TGTGCCAGCAGTGAAATTTGGGACAGCCACGAGCAGTACTTC
CDR3aa: CASSEIWDSHEQYF
v_gene: TRBV2
j_gene: TRBJ2-7
abundance: few
d_gene: TRBD1

CDR3nt: TGTGCCAGCAGTGGGTTCGGGGGGGCTCATGAAAAACTGTTTTTT
CDR3aa: CASSGFGGAHEKLFF
v_gene: TRBV6-1
j_gene: TRBJ1-4
abundance: few
d_gene: .

CDR3nt: TGTGCCAGCAGCCTGCAGACAGGGGTGAACACTGAAGCTTTCTTT
CDR3aa: CASSLQTGVNTEAFF
v_gene: TRBV7-9
j_gene: TRBJ1-1
abundance: many
d_gene: TRBD1

CDR3nt: TGCGCCAGCAGCCAAGACCGGGGTTCAACTGAAGCTTTCTTT
CDR3aa: CASSQDRGSTEAFF
v_gene: TRBV4-1
j_gene: TRBJ1-1
abundance: once
d_gene: .

CDR3nt: TGTGCCAGCAGCTTAGTGGGGGCTGGGGAAGAGACCCAGTACTTC
CDR3aa: CASSLVGAGEETQYF
v_gene: TRBV7-9
j_gene: TRBJ2-5
abundance: many
d_gene: .

CDR3nt: TGTGCCAGCAGCTTATCGACAGGGGCCACTGAAGCTTTCTTT
CDR3aa: CASSLSTGATEAFF
v_gene: TRBV11-3
j_gene: TRBJ1-1
abundance: few
d_gene: TRBD1

CDR3nt: TGCGCCAGCAGCCAAGAAGGCGGCAGAATGAACACTGAAGCTTTCTTT
CDR3aa: CASSQEGGRMNTEAFF
v_gene: TRBV4-1
j_gene: TRBJ1-1
abundance: many
d_gene: .

CDR3nt: TGCGCCAGCAGCCAAGTTCCGGTCCAGGGTTCACCCCTCCACTTT
CDR3aa: CASSQVPVQGSPLHF
v_gene: TRBV4-1
j_gene: TRBJ1-6
abundance: many
d_gene: .

CDR3nt: TGTGCCAGCAGCCCTAGTAGTGGGGGGGTCACTGAAGCTTTCTTT
CDR3aa: CASSPSSGGVTEAFF
v_gene: TRBV3-2
j_gene: TRBJ1-1
abundance: .
d_gene: .

CDR3nt: TGTGCCAGCAGCGCCGGGACGGACCATATAGATACGCAGTATTTT
CDR3aa: CASSAGTDHIDTQYF
v_gene: TRBV7-9
j_gene: TRBJ2-3
abundance: .
d_gene: .

CDR3nt: TGTGCCAGCAGCCCACACCCCTATAGCAATCAGCCCCAGCATTTT
CDR3aa: CASSPHPYSNQPQHF
v_gene: TRBV9
j_gene: TRBJ1-5
abundance: .
d_gene: .

CDR3nt: TGTGCCAGCAGCTTGCGGACAGCGAACACCGGGGAGCTGTTTTTT
CDR3aa: CASSLRTANTGELFF
v_gene: TRBV5-5
j_gene: TRBJ2-2
abundance: few
d_gene: .

CDR3nt: TGTGCCAGCAGCTTCGTGGGACAATCTGGCTATGGCTACACCTTC
CDR3aa: CASSFVGQSGYGYTF
v_gene: TRBV7-9
j_gene: TRBJ1-2
abundance: many
d_gene: .

CDR3nt: TGTGCCAGCAGCGCACCAACCTCAACCAAAAACATTCAGTACTTC
CDR3aa: CASSAPTSTKNIQYF
v_gene: TRBV11-2
j_gene: TRBJ2-4
abundance: .
d_gene: .

CDR3nt: TGTGCCAGCAGCTTAGTGTGGGCCCCTGGGGATAATCAGCCCCAGCATTTT
CDR3aa: CASSLVWAPGDNQPQHF
v_gene: TRBV7-8
j_gene: TRBJ1-5
abundance: .
d_gene: .

CDR3nt: TGTGCCAGCAGCTTAGACAGGGGTAATCAGCCCCAGCATTTT
CDR3aa: CASSLDRGNQPQHF
v_gene: TRBV7-2
j_gene: TRBJ1-5
abundance: many
d_gene: TRBD1

CDR3nt: TGTGCCAGCAGCTTACGACAGTCCGGGGCCAACGTCCTGACTTTC
CDR3aa: CASSLRQSGANVLTF
v_gene: TRBV7-3
j_gene: TRBJ2-6
abundance: .
d_gene: .

CDR3nt: TGCAGTGCTAGAGATGACCAGCGGATCACAGATACGCAGTATTTT
CDR3aa: CSARDDQRITDTQYF
v_gene: TRBV20-1
j_gene: TRBJ2-3
abundance: few
d_gene: .

CDR3nt: TGTGCCAGCAGTCGAATCCCGGGACAGGGCCATTCACCCCTCCACTTT
CDR3aa: CASSRIPGQGHSPLHF
v_gene: TRBV5-6
j_gene: TRBJ1-6
abundance: many
d_gene: TRBD1

CDR3nt: TGCAGCGTTCTCAGGGGAACCGGGGAGCTGTTTTTT
CDR3aa: CSVLRGTGELFF
v_gene: TRBV29-1
j_gene: TRBJ2-2
abundance: .
d_gene: .

CDR3nt: TGTGCCAGCAGACACTCCGGGGTTTCCAACGTCCTGACTTTC
CDR3aa: CASRHSGVSNVLTF
v_gene: TRBV6-2/TRBV6-3
j_gene: TRBJ2-6
abundance: few
d_gene: .

CDR3nt: TGCGCCAGCAGCTTGCCCCTCCAAACAGGGATGAACATTCAGTACTTC
CDR3aa: CASSLPLQTGMNIQYF
v_gene: TRBV5-1
j_gene: TRBJ2-4
abundance: few
d_gene: .

CDR3nt: TGTGCCAGCAGACAGGGGGTGTACGAGCAGTACTTC
CDR3aa: CASRQGVYEQYF
v_gene: TRBV7-9
j_gene: TRBJ2-7
abundance: few
d_gene: TRBD1

CDR3nt: TGTGCCAGCAGCTCATATGGGACATTAACAGATACGCAGTATTTT
CDR3aa: CASSSYGTLTDTQYF
v_gene: TRBV7-3
j_gene: TRBJ2-3
abundance: many
d_gene: .

CDR3nt: TGTGCCAGCAGCCTATTCAGGGGGACTAATGAAAAACTGTTTTTT
CDR3aa: CASSLFRGTNEKLFF
v_gene: TRBV7-2
j_gene: TRBJ1-4
abundance: many
d_gene: TRBD1

CDR3nt: TGTGCCAGCAGTTTATGGACTAGCGGAAACAATGAGCAGTTCTTC
CDR3aa: CASSLWTSGNNEQFF
v_gene: TRBV27
j_gene: TRBJ2-1
abundance: .
d_gene: TRBD2

CDR3nt: TGTGCCAGCAGTTGGGGACTATTCCATGAGACCCAGTACTTC
CDR3aa: CASSWGLFHETQYF
v_gene: TRBV12-3/TRBV12-4
j_gene: TRBJ2-5
abundance: once
d_gene: TRBD2

CDR3nt: TGTGCCAGCAGTTACTCGAAAGGGAAGGCCTACACTGAAGCTTTCTTT
CDR3aa: CASSYSKGKAYTEAFF
v_gene: TRBV6-2/TRBV6-3
j_gene: TRBJ1-1
abundance: few
d_gene: .

CDR3nt: TGTGCCAGCAGTGAATTAGCGGGGGCGACTAATGAAAAACTGTTTTTT
CDR3aa: CASSELAGATNEKLFF
v_gene: TRBV25-1
j_gene: TRBJ1-4
abundance: many
d_gene: .